The present entry profiles one T cell receptor beta chain with its context. As originally analysed: For nucleated cells, counts were estimated from reference gene primer amplification. Data came from immunoSEQ multiplex PCR; TCRdb stores just in-frame clones and leaves some out. V and J calls and clone size follow that table, whereas D and trimming were derived from the DNA. The repertoire holds approximately 120,000 clones, with 81% as singletons. The data belong to a study of blood T cell repertoires in COVID-19. Germline CDR1 is SGHDN and CDR2 is FVKESK. V lost 2 bases and J lost 7, with 20 bases in between. The CDR3 length is 17 residues.

The J gene is TRBJ2-2, the V gene TRBV14, with D possibly being TRBD1 (5 bases). This sequence originates from a man younger than 40 with COVID-19, enrolled during active disease. The sequenced material came from peripheral blood. CDR3 sequence reads: CASSQPLGAAMSGELFF. The CDR3 DNA reads TGTGCCAGCAGCCAACCCTTAGGGGCAGCGATGAGCGGGGAGCTGTTTTTT. The whole variable domain, filled in from reference TRBV14 and TRBJ2-2, reads EAGVTQFPSHSVIEKGQTVTLRCDPISGHDNLYWYRRVMGKEIKFLLHFVKESKQDESGMPNNRFLAERTGGTYSTLKVQPAELEDSGVYFCASSQPLGAAMSGELFFGEGSRLTVL.